This T cell receptor beta chain was sequenced for a study of T cells in Graves' hyperthyroidism and ophthalmopathy. Germline V CDR1 and CDR2: SGHVS, FQNEAQ. The CDR3 length is 14 residues. To note about this clonotype: This may be a read error, as it is one base from a much larger clone.

Amplified TCR beta CDR3 regions derived from RNA transcripts. The TCR CDR3 was amplified in a first-round RT-PCR using the HTBI primer set. MiXCR, run by TCRdb on the multiplex PCR reads, gives a single entry per CDR3 protein. The data contain hundreds of thousands of distinct CDR3 sequences, 46% of them singletons. The genes are TRBV7-8 and TRBJ1-2, with no clear D. The sample was peripheral blood or thyroid tissue (not recorded which). The sequence was collected from a woman in her late teens or twenties with Graves' hyperthyroidism. The CDR3 sequence is CAGSLGQPRYGYTF. The DNA for the CDR3 is TGTGCCGGCAGCTTAGGGCAGCCAAGATATGGCTACACCTTC.